This T cell receptor (beta chain) was obtained from a study of shared T cell receptors in the human thymus. Sequencing used immunoSEQ multiplex PCR; TCRdb keeps in-frame clones, though not all of them. The sample has 600,000 to 900,000 clones, 80% to 90% seen once. This same sample was also taken into another study, of human thymus T cells. That work contributes: Corrective surgery for congenital heart defects was being performed on the healthy Finnish infants who were the donors. Corrective heart surgery yielded resections, and these provided the thymus tissue. Seemingly biased V and J gene usage marked thymic and blood repertoires. Related research described thymic repertoires that were highly overlapping among unrelated individuals.

The sequenced sample was thymocytes. The source is a girl under three years old with a congenital heart defect.

CDR3 loop: CASSSAGIGQPQHF. DNA of the CDR3: TGTGCCAGCTCAAGTGCAGGGATAGGTCAGCCCCAGCATTTT. V is TRBV18 and J is TRBJ1-5; tentative D call: TRBD1 (5 bases). V lost 5 bases and J 6 bases, leaving 14 bases between the germline ends. The length of the CDR3 is 14 residues. Germline lookup yields CDR1 KGHSH and CDR2 LQKENI.